This entry concerns a single TCR beta chain. The clone's antigen remains unknown. The sample holds no much larger clone one base away, and base qualities are not on file. This sample was taken from a study of circulating and synovial CD4+ cells in juvenile arthritis (dated by TCRdb to the mid-2010s). Background on the whole study: Within each patient, the study compared the TCRbeta CDR3 repertoires of three groups: circulating HLA-DR+ CD4 T cells, bulk blood CD4 T cells, and synovial CD4 T cells. The goal of the repertoire sequencing was to confirm that synovial clonotypes were enriched in a circulating synovial-like CD4 T cell subset.

The paper as a whole reports these results and caveats: Circulating pathogenic-like lymphocytes were found to cluster with synovial T cells, and a substantially higher fraction of CDR3 sequences was shared with synovium by circulating pathogenic-like lymphocytes than by bulk blood. Because T cell genome counts differed by at least an order of magnitude between CPL and bulk blood CD4 samples, sample-size effects were addressed. Lower diversity was observed in synovial and circulating pathogenic-like lymphocyte repertoires than in bulk blood CD4 repertoires, and some CPL samples were found to be as oligoclonal as synovium. Overlap with synovium increased with sequencing depth, so measured shared-clonotype fractions likely underestimated the full repertoire overlap. The difference between circulating pathogenic-like lymphocytes and bulk blood T cells was not detected by traditional Vbeta family usage analysis.

The library was prepared using the immunoSEQ multiplex PCR assay. TCRbeta CDR3 sequencing was carried out by an external provider as a commercial service. On the authors' methods: The analyses relied on productive nucleotide sequences along with amino acid sequences obtained through in silico translation. To equalise sample size, diversity was assessed as Renyi entropy across alpha values by taking the median of 200 repeated subsamples. Pairwise repertoire distance was calculated as one minus the Chao-modified Jaccard index, correcting for under-sampling, and used for clustering. Frequency-weighted overlap with synovial clonotypes was calculated across 200 sample sizes, using 200 draws without replacement for each, and the value reported was the one at the size of the smaller sample. TCRdb stores this immuneACCESS table with in-frame sequences only. Part of the clones is absent; in the studies checked, under half of the shortfall reflects unresolved V genes, and no reason is known for the rest. The V and J calls and clone size are taken from that table; D and trimming were inferred from the DNA. The sample includes more than 13,000 clones, with 65% to 85% observed a single time. Approximately 3.6% of the sample is in the top ten clones.

The sequenced samples came from patients who had active juvenile idiopathic arthritis. Right after thawing, the cells went straight into sorting, and Live/Dead Fixable Near-IR Stain was used to exclude dead cells. V is pared back by 0 bases and J by 1 base, with 10 bases lying between the germline termini. The CDR3 runs 15 residues from the cysteine to the phenylalanine. Only the CDR3 DNA stays, 45 bases, in frame from base 1. CDR1 is given as MNHNS and CDR2 as SASEGT, both from the germline V gene. The sequenced sample was CD4+ T cells from synovial fluid. The V gene is TRBV6-1 and the J gene is TRBJ2-7; perhaps TRBD2 is the D gene, with 6 bases matching. The receptor was isolated from a human patient with juvenile idiopathic arthritis. Some clones in this sample may be carry-over from other donors' samples. The CDR3 region has the sequence CASSEALAGSYEQYF. The nucleotide sequence reads as follows: TGTGCCAGCAGTGAAGCGCTCGCGGGGTCCTACGAGCAGTACTTC.